This TCR beta chain emerged from a study of CD8+ T cells in alopecia areata. Treatment: oral pan-JAK inhibitor, 5-10 mg twice daily. Worth noting for this clone: Other DNA sequences within the sample encode an identical CDR3.

RNA extraction and reverse transcription yielded cDNA as sequencing template. Measured with immunoSEQ multiplex PCR; TCRdb has only the in-frame clones, and not every one. The table records about 190,000 clones, about 60% of them present only once. The specimen was CD8+ T cells sorted from blood, collected at week 24, from a patient treated with tofacitinib. The clonotype was recovered from a human donor with alopecia areata.

CDR3: CASSRGGNTEAFF. For the CDR3, the DNA is TGTGCCAGCAGCAGGGGGGGGAACACTGAAGCTTTCTTT. The chain joins TRBV25-1 to TRBJ1-1; TRBD1 matches at 7 bases. The germline V gene encodes CDR1 MGHDK and CDR2 SYGVNS. The CDR3 runs to 13 residues. J lost 1 base, V lost 6 bases, and 2 bases had no gene match.